One sample yielded the 17 T cell receptor beta chains listed below, sequenced in a study of Tregs in tolerant kidney transplant recipients. Repertoires were generated with immunoSEQ multiplex PCR, while TCRdb's copy carries only in-frame clones and drops some. Here the sample spans about 3,900 clones, 80% to 90% being singletons. The sequencing used Tregs from blood, collected before the transplant. Receptors originate from a human donor who received a combined kidney and bone marrow transplant.

The chain recombines TRBV6-4 with TRBJ2-3; 9 bases agree with TRBD1. CDR1 and CDR2 (germline): MRHNA, SNTAGT. V lost 5 bases and J lost 1; bases outside the gene matches: 4. CDR3 length: 15 amino acids. The CDR3 nucleotides read TGTGCCAGCAGTCCTACAGGGGGCGGCACAGATACGCAGTATTTT. Translated: CASSPTGGGTDTQYF.

This chain links TRBV29-1 with TRBJ2-7; 12 bases map to TRBD1. With V trimmed by 6 bases and J by 6 bases, 9 bases remained unmatched. Germline CDR1 SQVTM, CDR2 ANQGSEA. The CDR3 runs 14 residues. The CDR3 nucleotides are TGCAGCGTACCTACCGGGACAGGGGGCATCGAGCAGTACTTC. This translates into CSVPTGTGGIEQYF.

This sequence joins TRBV6-1 and TRBJ2-1; 8 bases map to TRBD1. The CDR3 sequence is 13 residues long. The V and J ends lost 5 bases and 4 bases, in that order; junction bases with no gene match: 1. Germline values: CDR1 MNHNS, CDR2 SASEGT. The CDR3 reads CASSRTGYNEQFF. CDR3 in DNA: TGTGCCAGCAGTAGGACAGGGTACAATGAGCAGTTCTTC.

This clone showed up just a few times. The gene calls are TRBV7-5 and TRBJ2-2; TRBD2 was called by the table and not checked on the DNA. TRBV7-5 is tagged as a pseudogene. This CDR3 has 13 residues. The chain's CDR3 is CARSGKGTGGLFF. The CDR3 DNA is TGTGCCAGAAGCGGAAAGGGCACCGGAGGGCTGTTTTTT.

The rearrangement uses TRBV5-1 and TRBJ2-1, with 8 bases that match TRBD2. The CDR3 runs 15 residues. Germline lookup yields CDR1 SGHRS and CDR2 YFSETQ. J gave up 5 bases and V 0 bases, and 4 bases lay outside the gene matches. In nucleotides, the CDR3 is TGCGCCAGCAGCTTGGTCGGGACTAGAGACAATGAGCAGTTCTTC. Amino acids: CASSLVGTRDNEQFF.

The V gene is TRBV28, the J gene TRBJ1-1; D not resolved. The CDR3 sequence is 13 residues long. V lost 5 bases and J lost 10, with 17 bases in between. In germline, CDR1 is MDHEN, CDR2 SYDVKM. CDR3 in amino acids: CASSPGVGRVAFF. CDR3 sequence (DNA): TGTGCCAGCAGTCCCGGGGTAGGGCGTGTAGCTTTCTTT.

V is TRBV7-2 and J is TRBJ2-7; D is possibly TRBD2 (6 bases). The CDR3 has 14 amino acids. Trimming pared 4 bases from V and 3 bases from J, leaving 13 bases between. Germline values: CDR1 SGHTA, CDR2 FQGNSA. In nucleotides, the CDR3 is TGTGCCAGCAGCTCCGCGGGGTTCGGCTACGAGCAGTACTTC. As protein: CASSSAGFGYEQYF.

The gene calls are TRBV28 and TRBJ2-4; TRBD2 matches 8 bases. Per the germline V gene, CDR1 is MDHEN and CDR2 is SYDVKM. V gave up 3 bases and J gave up 3 bases; unmatched junction bases: 7. This CDR3 has 16 amino acids. The CDR3 sequence: CASSFYTGGSKNIQYF. Written as DNA, the CDR3 is TGTGCCAGCAGTTTCTATACGGGAGGGAGCAAAAACATTCAGTACTTC. The whole variable domain, remainder taken from reference TRBV28 and TRBJ2-4, is DVKVTQSSRYLVKRTGEKVFLECVQDMDHENMFWYRQDPGLGLRLIYFSYDVKMKEKGDIPEGYSVSREKKERFSLILESASTNQTSMYLCASSFYTGGSKNIQYFGAGTRLSVL.

V gene TRBV6-5 combines with J gene TRBJ2-3; tentative D call: TRBD2 (6 bases). The CDR3 is made up of 16 amino acids. V dropped 2 bases and J dropped 2 bases, with 14 bases sitting between them. The germline V gene encodes CDR1 MNHEY and CDR2 SVGAGI. The CDR3 loop reads CASSYGGFGITDTQYF. For the CDR3, the DNA is TGTGCCAGCAGTTACGGGGGGTTCGGAATCACAGATACGCAGTATTTT.

The genes are TRBV30 and TRBJ2-3, with D possibly TRBD1 on 6 matching bases. The length of the CDR3 is 16 residues. With 0 bases removed from V and 4 bases from J, the gap between germline ends came to 17 bases. Germline loops: CDR1 GTSNPN, CDR2 SVGIG (reference sequence). CDR3 residues: CAWSVFGRGFADTQYF. The CDR3 bases are TGTGCCTGGAGTGTATTTGGCAGGGGCTTCGCAGATACGCAGTATTTT.

J is TRBJ2-7 and V is TRBV5-4, with D perhaps matching TRBD1 (6 bases). The CDR3 length is 14 residues. Trimming took off 0 bases at V and 3 bases at J, with 10 bases between the two ends. CDR1 and CDR2 (germline): SGHNT, YYREEE (reference sequence). The DNA of the CDR3 is TGTGCCAGCAGCTTGGCAGGGGCGTACTACGAGCAGTACTTC. Translation: CASSLAGAYYEQYF.

The V call is TRBV27, the J call TRBJ1-4, with D perhaps matching TRBD1 (6 bases). The CDR3 consists of 15 residues. Germline values: CDR1 MNHEY, CDR2 SMNVEV (reference sequence). V lost 5 bases and J lost 5, with 15 bases in between. The CDR3 is CASSQTTGTNEKLFF. CDR3 coding DNA: TGTGCCAGCAGTCAGACAACCGGGACAAATGAAAAACTGTTTTTT.

The chain carries TRBV4-2 and TRBJ2-1, with TRBD2 matching over 10 bases. CDR1 and CDR2 (germline): LGHNA, YNFKEQ. V shed 0 bases and J 9 bases; nucleotides not matched to a gene: 11. This CDR3 comprises 17 residues. CDR3: CASSQDPSGSMGGEQFF. CDR3 in DNA: TGTGCCAGCAGCCAAGATCCTAGCGGGAGCATGGGCGGTGAGCAGTTCTTC.

The chain uses TRBV4-1 and TRBJ1-3; 7 bases map to TRBD1. Germline assignment: CDR1 MGHRA and CDR2 YSYEKL. CDR3 length: 19 residues. Trimming cost V 4 bases and J 0 bases; bases outside gene matches: 15. CDR3 amino acids: CASSPRGTGDPFSGNTIYF. The CDR3 DNA reads as TGCGCCAGCAGCCCTCGCGGTACAGGGGACCCTTTCTCTGGAAACACCATATATTTT.

This clone was seen just once. The J gene is TRBJ1-2, the V gene TRBV6-6; no definite D call. This CDR3 contains 15 residues. V lost 7 bases and J 2 bases, leaving 17 bases between the germline ends. CDR1 is MNHNY, CDR2 SVGAGI, per germline (reference sequence). The chain's CDR3 is CASTRLTSTNYGYTF. The CDR3 nucleotides read TGTGCCAGCACCCGACTCACGAGCACCAACTATGGCTACACCTTC.

CDR3 nucleotide sequence: TGTGCCAGCAACCGGAGGGCCGTAGAGACCCAGTACTTC. It translates to CASNRRAVETQYF. This chain links TRBV5-6 with TRBJ2-5, with D possibly matching TRBD2 (6 bases). The length of the CDR3 is 13 residues. The ends were cut back, 6 bases at V and 4 bases at J, with 13 bases in the middle. The V gene's germline CDR1 is SGHDT and CDR2 YYEEEE.

The chain employs TRBV5-4 and TRBJ2-3, with TRBD2 matching over 8 bases. V dropped 4 bases and J dropped 1; count of bases not matched to a gene: 5. CDR3 length: 15 amino acids. The germline V gene encodes CDR1 SGHNT and CDR2 YYREEE (reference sequence). CDR3 sequence: CASSGSGTGTDTQYF. DNA of the CDR3: TGTGCCAGCAGCGGTAGCGGGACGGGCACAGATACGCAGTATTTT.